This T cell receptor (beta chain) comes out of a study of cytomegalovirus exposure and HLA in healthy donors. Looking at the study overall: Of roughly 360 genotyped donors, roughly 81% grouped in the Caucasian-associated ancestry cluster. Study results and caveats: With DRB1 most and HLA-C fewest, TCR association rates differed between HLA loci in a later analysis. Researchers reported in a later analysis that a missense DCLRE1C variant was tied to TCR beta V- and J-gene trimming.

PCR primers comprised 60 Vbeta and 13 Jbeta primers. Assay: immunoSEQ multiplex PCR; the TCRdb copy retains only in-frame clones and omits some. The sample yields around 150,000 clones, around 80% seen once. The junction had 11 bases not matched to a gene; V was cut back by 5 bases and J by 8 bases. The germline gives CDR1 ENHRY, CDR2 SYGVKD. The CDR3 loop spans 15 amino acids. For this clone: Its antigen is still unknown.

Input material: PBMCs. The chain carries TRBV10-3 and TRBJ2-2; 7 bases are shared with TRBD2. The receptor's source is a male donor in good health and CMV-seropositive. CDR3 nucleotide sequence: TGTGCCATCAGTCAAGGAGGAGCCGGGAGGGGGGAGCTGTTTTTT. It translates to CAISQGGAGRGELFF.